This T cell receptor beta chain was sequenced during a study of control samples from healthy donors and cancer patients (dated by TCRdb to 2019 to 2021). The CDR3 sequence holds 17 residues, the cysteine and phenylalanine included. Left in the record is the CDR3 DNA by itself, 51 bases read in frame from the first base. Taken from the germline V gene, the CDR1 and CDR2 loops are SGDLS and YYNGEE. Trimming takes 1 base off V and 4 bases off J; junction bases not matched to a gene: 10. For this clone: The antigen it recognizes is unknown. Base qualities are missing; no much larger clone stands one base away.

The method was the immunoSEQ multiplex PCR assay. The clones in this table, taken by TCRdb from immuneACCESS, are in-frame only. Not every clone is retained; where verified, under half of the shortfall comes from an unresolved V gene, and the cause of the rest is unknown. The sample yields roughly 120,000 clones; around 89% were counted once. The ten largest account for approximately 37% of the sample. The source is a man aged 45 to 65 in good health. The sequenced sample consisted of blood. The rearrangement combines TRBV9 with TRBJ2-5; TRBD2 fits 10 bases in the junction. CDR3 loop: CASSVSPSGGASETQYF. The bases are TGTGCCAGCAGCGTATCCCCAAGCGGGGGGGCCTCAGAGACCCAGTACTTC.